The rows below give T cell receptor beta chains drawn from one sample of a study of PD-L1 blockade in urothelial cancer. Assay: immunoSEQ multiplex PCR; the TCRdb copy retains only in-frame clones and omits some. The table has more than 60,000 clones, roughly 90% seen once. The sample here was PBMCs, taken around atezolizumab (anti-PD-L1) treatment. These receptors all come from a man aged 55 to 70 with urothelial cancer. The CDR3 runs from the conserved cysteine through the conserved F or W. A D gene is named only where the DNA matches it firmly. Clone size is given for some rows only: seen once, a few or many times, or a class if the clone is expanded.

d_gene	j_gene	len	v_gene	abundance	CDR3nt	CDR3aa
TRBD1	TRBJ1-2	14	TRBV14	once	TGTGCCAGCAGCCAAGTAAACAGGGGGTCTGGCTACACCTTC	CASSQVNRGSGYTF
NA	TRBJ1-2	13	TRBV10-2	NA	TGCGCCAGCAGTGGAAACAGGAACTATGGCTACACCTTC	CASSGNRNYGYTF
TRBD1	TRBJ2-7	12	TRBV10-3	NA	TGTGCCACCTCCGACAGGGTCTACGAGCAGTACTTC	CATSDRVYEQYF
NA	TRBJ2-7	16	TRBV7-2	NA	TGTGCCAGCAGCCTTGAGGGAGTCTCAGGGGTCTACGAGCAGTACTTC	CASSLEGVSGVYEQYF
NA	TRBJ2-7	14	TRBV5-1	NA	TGCGCCAGCAGCCTAACCGGGACATCCTACGAGCAGTACTTC	CASSLTGTSYEQYF
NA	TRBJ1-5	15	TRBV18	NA	TGTGCCAGCTCGTTTACAGGGACGGGCAATCAGCCCCAGCATTTT	CASSFTGTGNQPQHF
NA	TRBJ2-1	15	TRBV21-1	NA	TGTGCCAGCAGCAACGGACAGGGGATTTACAATGAGCAGTTCTTC	CASSNGQGIYNEQFF
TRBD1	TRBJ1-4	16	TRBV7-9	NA	TGTGCCAGCAGCTTCGGAGGGGGCGCGACTAATGAAAAACTGTTTTTT	CASSFGGGATNEKLFF
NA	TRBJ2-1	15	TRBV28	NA	TGTGCCAGCAGTTTATACAGCGGGTCCTACAATGAGCAGTTCTTC	CASSLYSGSYNEQFF
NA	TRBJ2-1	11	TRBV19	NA	TGTGCCAGCGCCCGGGTCAATGAGCAGTTCTTC	CASARVNEQFF
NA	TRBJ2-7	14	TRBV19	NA	TGTGCCAGTAGTACGCACAGGAGCTCCTACGAGCAGTACTTC	CASSTHRSSYEQYF
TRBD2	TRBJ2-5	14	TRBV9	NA	TGTGCCAGCAGCGCTAGCGGACCGGGAGAGACCCAGTACTTC	CASSASGPGETQYF
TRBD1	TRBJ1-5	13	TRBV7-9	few	TGTGCCAGCAGCCTGGACAGGGGGGGCCTCCAGCATTTT	CASSLDRGGLQHF
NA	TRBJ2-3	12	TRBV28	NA	TGTGCCAGCAGTCGACTCACAGATACGCAGTATTTT	CASSRLTDTQYF
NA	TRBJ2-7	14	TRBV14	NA	TGTGCCAGCAGCCGTGAGGCTAGCTCCTACGAGCAGTACTTC	CASSREASSYEQYF
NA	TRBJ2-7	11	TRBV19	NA	TGTGCCACCCAACAGGGCTACGAGCAGTACTTC	CATQQGYEQYF
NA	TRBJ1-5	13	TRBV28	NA	TGTGCCAGCCGGACAGATAGCAATCAGCCCCAGCATTTT	CASRTDSNQPQHF
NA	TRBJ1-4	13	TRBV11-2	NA	TGTGCCAGCAGCCGATACTCGAATGAAAAACTGTTTTTT	CASSRYSNEKLFF
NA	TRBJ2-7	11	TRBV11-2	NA	TGTGCCAGCAGCTTGGGGAGCGAGCAGTACTTC	CASSLGSEQYF
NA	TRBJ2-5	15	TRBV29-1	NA	TGCAGCGTTAGGTTTGGGGGAGGCTCTCAAGAGACCCAGTACTTC	CSVRFGGGSQETQYF
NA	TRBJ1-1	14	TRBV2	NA	TGTGCCAGCAGGAAGACAGGAGCCAACACTGAAGCTTTCTTT	CASRKTGANTEAFF
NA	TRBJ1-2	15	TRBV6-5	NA	TGTGCCAGCAGTTACTCGGCCGCCTCAGGCTATGGCTACACCTTC	CASSYSAASGYGYTF